The rows below give T cell receptor beta chains drawn from one sample of a study of blood T cell repertoires in COVID-19. Method: immunoSEQ multiplex PCR; TCRdb's copy keeps in-frame clones and lacks some. This table holds 90,000 to 140,000 clones, 85% found once. Sequences were obtained from peripheral blood. These TCRs come from a man aged 50 or older with acute or convalescent COVID-19. CDR3s include the opening cysteine and the closing phenylalanine or tryptophan. A D gene is named only where the DNA matches it firmly. Not every row has a clone size; where given, it reads once, few, many or a size class.

J | D | V | size | DNA | CDR3
TRBJ2-5 | . | TRBV13 | . | TGTGCCAGCAGCGCGACAGCCACCCAAGAGACCCAGTACTTC | CASSATATQETQYF
TRBJ2-7 | . | TRBV11-3 | . | TGTGCCAGCAGCGCCCGACATGGGCCCGAGCAGTACTTC | CASSARHGPEQYF
TRBJ1-5 | . | TRBV2 | . | TGTGCCAGCAGAACCAGGGGTCTTGGGAGCAATCAGCCCCAGCATTTT | CASRTRGLGSNQPQHF
TRBJ2-2 | TRBD1 | TRBV7-7 | few | TGTGCTAGCAGTTTACAGGGGGCTAGCACCGGGGAGCTGTTTTTT | CASSLQGASTGELFF
TRBJ2-3 | . | TRBV28 | . | TGTGCCAGCAGCTCCCCTTTGCGAGCGGAGCTTAGCACAGATACGCAGTATTTT | CASSSPLRAELSTDTQYF
TRBJ2-7 | TRBD1 | TRBV6-5 | . | TGTGCCAGCAGACCAACCGGGACAGGTTCCTACGAGCAGTACTTC | CASRPTGTGSYEQYF
TRBJ2-1 | TRBD2 | TRBV10-1 | . | TGCGCCAGCAGGGAGCGGGGTGGGTCCTACAATGAGCAGTTCTTC | CASRERGGSYNEQFF
TRBJ2-1 | . | TRBV1 | . | TGCACCAGCAGCCAAGATCTCCCCCTAGCGGGGGGTTACAATGAGCAGTTCTTC | CTSSQDLPLAGGYNEQFF
TRBJ2-7 | TRBD2 | TRBV6-6 | . | TGTGCCAGCAGTTACTCGGGCGGGAGATCCGGCTACGAGCAGTACTTC | CASSYSGGRSGYEQYF
TRBJ2-5 | TRBD1 | TRBV7-9 | . | TGTGCCAGCAGCGTAGACAGGGCCCAAGAGACCCAGTACTTC | CASSVDRAQETQYF
TRBJ2-5 | . | TRBV7-3 | . | TGTGCCAGCAGCCCCTCGGGAGTTTTGGAGACCCAGTACTTC | CASSPSGVLETQYF
TRBJ1-3 | . | TRBV7-9 | . | TGTGCGGTCGCCAGGGTCTCGGGAAACACCATATATTTT | CAVARVSGNTIYF
TRBJ2-7 | . | TRBV19 | . | TGTGCCATCAAGGACACCCGCTCCTACGAGCAGTACTTC | CAIKDTRSYEQYF
TRBJ2-1 | . | TRBV21-1 | . | TGTGCCAGCAGCAAAGGGTACAGGGTCCCCTACAATGAGCAGTTCTTC | CASSKGYRVPYNEQFF
TRBJ1-2 | . | TRBV21-1 | . | TGTGCCAGCAGCAAAGGGGCAGGGGGCTGTTATGGCTACACCTTC | CASSKGAGGCYGYTF
TRBJ2-3 | . | TRBV9 | . | TGTGCCAGCAGCGTCCGGGGTGGGGGCATCACAGATACGCAGTATTTT | CASSVRGGGITDTQYF
TRBJ2-3 | TRBD1 | TRBV9 | once | TGTGCCAGCAGGAAACAGGGGGCCCACACAGATACGCAGTATTTT | CASRKQGAHTDTQYF
TRBJ2-1 | . | TRBV5-6 | . | TGTGCCAGCAGCTTTTTCAACCGAGTCGATGAGCAGTTCTTC | CASSFFNRVDEQFF
TRBJ1-1 | TRBD1 | TRBV4-1 | . | TGCGCCAGCAGCCTCTCGGGACAGGAATTAACTGAAGCTTTCTTT | CASSLSGQELTEAFF
TRBJ2-1 | TRBD2 | TRBV4-2 | . | TGTGCCAGCAGCAAGAGCCTAGCGGGTGTGTTGAATGAGCAGTTCTTC | CASSKSLAGVLNEQFF
TRBJ2-1 | TRBD2 | TRBV6-4 | . | TGTGCCAGCGGAAAACTAGCGGGAGAAAATGAGCAGTTCTTC | CASGKLAGENEQFF
TRBJ2-2 | TRBD2 | TRBV19 | . | TGTGCCAGTAGTATAGAAAAGCGGGAGGGCCGACCCGGGGAGCTGTTTTTT | CASSIEKREGRPGELFF
TRBJ2-5 | . | TRBV4-1 | once | TGCGCCAGCAGCCAGGCACAGGGTCTAGAGACCCAGTACTTC | CASSQAQGLETQYF
TRBJ2-1 | TRBD2 | TRBV7-3 | . | TGTGCCAGCAGCTTATCGGGAGCGGGAGGCGCCTACAATGAGCAGTTCTTC | CASSLSGAGGAYNEQFF
TRBJ2-5 | TRBD1 | TRBV9 | . | TGTGCCAGCAGCAAGGGGGACAGCCAAGAGACCCAGTACTTC | CASSKGDSQETQYF
TRBJ1-4 | . | TRBV11-2 | . | TGTGCCAGCAGCTTTGGAGACAGAATTAATGAAAAACTGTTTTTT | CASSFGDRINEKLFF
TRBJ2-2 | . | TRBV27 | . | TGTGCCAGCAGTTTACAAAGCGGAAACACCGGGGAGCTGTTTTTT | CASSLQSGNTGELFF
TRBJ2-3 | . | TRBV20-1 | once | TGCAGTGCTAGTTTGGGTGGGGGGAACACAGATACGCAGTATTTT | CSASLGGGNTDTQYF
TRBJ1-1 | TRBD1 | TRBV27 | . | TGTGCCAGCAGTTCCCTCCCGTGGGGACAGGCCCTGACTGAAGCTTTCTTT | CASSSLPWGQALTEAFF
TRBJ2-1 | TRBD2 | TRBV18 | . | TGTGCCAGCTCACCACTACTAGCGGGAGGACTAGCCTACAATGAGCAGTTCTTC | CASSPLLAGGLAYNEQFF
TRBJ2-1 | . | TRBV19 | . | TGTGCCAGGTCGGGGGTCGCGAATGAGCAGTTCTTC | CARSGVANEQFF
TRBJ2-3 | TRBD2 | TRBV3-1/TRBV3-2 | few | TGTGCCAGCAGCCAAAGGGGACCGGGGGGGCCGGATACGCAGTATTTT | CASSQRGPGGPDTQYF
TRBJ2-7 | TRBD1 | TRBV6-5 | . | TGTGCCACAGCCACCCTCGACAGGGCAGGCGAGCAGTACTTC | CATATLDRAGEQYF
TRBJ1-2 | TRBD1 | TRBV2 | . | TGTGCCTGCAAATCAGGGGGGCAAACCGTTTTCAACTATGGCTACACCTTC | CACKSGGQTVFNYGYTF
TRBJ1-1 | . | TRBV11-3 | . | TGTGCCAGCAGCTTAGATAGAAACCCGGAAGCTTTCTTT | CASSLDRNPEAFF
TRBJ2-2 | TRBD2 | TRBV29-1 | . | TGCAGCGTTGAGGGGCTAGCGGAGTCCACCGGGGAGCTGTTTTTT | CSVEGLAESTGELFF
TRBJ2-1 | TRBD2 | TRBV9 | once | TGTGCCAGCAGCCCTCGGACTAGCGAAGGTGAGCAGTTCTTC | CASSPRTSEGEQFF
TRBJ2-2 | TRBD1 | TRBV7-9 | . | TGTGCCAGCAGTTGGGGACAGGGCACCGGGGAGCTGTTTTTT | CASSWGQGTGELFF
TRBJ1-2 | . | TRBV9 | . | TGTGCCAGCAGCGTCTCACACGGGCCCGAGCGGGGCTACACCTTC | CASSVSHGPERGYTF
TRBJ1-2 | . | TRBV12-1 | . | TGTGCCAGCAGCCTAGGGGGACAGGTTGGTGGCTACACCTTC | CASSLGGQVGGYTF
TRBJ2-2 | TRBD1 | TRBV4-2 | . | TGTGCCAGCAGCCAAGCCGGACAGGGGGCCGGGGAGCTGTTTTTT | CASSQAGQGAGELFF
TRBJ2-3 | TRBD1 | TRBV5-1 | . | TGCGCCAGCAGCTTGGACGAGGACAGGATCGCAGATACGCAGTATTTT | CASSLDEDRIADTQYF
TRBJ1-2 | . | TRBV7-2 | . | TGTGCCAGCAGCTTAGTTTCAACAGAACCCTATGGCTACACCTTC | CASSLVSTEPYGYTF
TRBJ2-1 | TRBD2 | TRBV7-8 | . | TGTGCCAGCAGCCGACCACCTCTCGGGAGGGTCTTTGAGCAGTTCTTC | CASSRPPLGRVFEQFF
TRBJ1-1 | . | TRBV11-2 | . | TGTGCCAGCAGCTCACAGGTTCCCATGAACACTGAAGCTTTCTTT | CASSSQVPMNTEAFF
TRBJ1-1 | TRBD1 | TRBV27 | . | TGTGCCAGCAGTCTCAGGGGGACCCTGCGGACCGAAGCTTTCTTT | CASSLRGTLRTEAFF
TRBJ2-7 | TRBD1 | TRBV5-1 | . | TGCGCCAGCAGCTTGGTGGACAGGGGCGCCTACGAGCAGTACTTC | CASSLVDRGAYEQYF
TRBJ2-5 | . | TRBV12-2 | . | TGTGCAAGTCGCTCCCGGGGGTGGGAGACCCAGTACTTC | CASRSRGWETQYF
TRBJ1-5 | . | TRBV6-5 | . | TGTGCCAGCAGCAGAGGGTCGAAGGGCAATCAGCCCCAGCATTTT | CASSRGSKGNQPQHF